Following are 21 T cell receptor beta chains from one sample sequenced in a study of blood T cells in healthy people across ages. For the second PCR, which ran for roughly 6 to 12 cycles, a sample-barcoded 5' primer and a J-beta primer mix were used. TCRdb reprocessed the 5' RACE reads with MiXCR, giving one entry per CDR3 protein. The table records around 790,000 distinct CDR3 sequences, under 55% of them present only once. Input material: blood. These TCRs come from a man aged 55 to 70 in good health.

V is TRBV28 and J is TRBJ2-7; TRBD1 aligns across 7 bases. The CDR3 has 14 residues. V was pared by 6 bases and J by 4 bases, with 9 bases of the junction left unmatched. CDR1 and CDR2 (germline): MDHEN, SYDVKM. As DNA, the CDR3 is TGTGCCAGCAGAGCTACAGGGGTGGGGTACGAGCAGTACTTC. This sequence encodes CASRATGVGYEQYF.

The rearrangement joins TRBV4-3 to TRBJ2-1, with no clear D. This CDR3 has 16 residues. The V and J ends lost 0 bases and 3 bases respectively, with 12 bases between them. CDR1 is LGHNA and CDR2 is YSLEER in the germline V gene. The CDR3 loop is CASSQDRRAGYNEQFF. The CDR3 region has the DNA TGCGCCAGCAGCCAAGATCGAAGGGCAGGCTACAATGAGCAGTTCTTC.

This clonotype was counted many times. The gene calls are TRBV27 and TRBJ2-1, with D perhaps TRBD2 (6 bases). Germline V gives CDR1 MNHEY, CDR2 SMNVEV (reference sequence). This CDR3 is built from 17 residues. V lost 5 bases to trimming and J lost 7 bases, with 24 bases between them. CDR3 in DNA: TGTGCCAGCAGTCCAAACCGGGAGCGGGTAAGAAGGAATGAGCAGTTCTTC. This encodes CASSPNRERVRRNEQFF.

The chain recombines TRBV29-1 with TRBJ2-1; D uncertain. Between the trimmed V and J ends, which lost 7 bases and 9 bases, there was a span of 10 bases. The length of the CDR3 is 10 residues. Germline loops: CDR1 SQVTM, CDR2 ANQGSEA. The CDR3 nucleotides are TGCAGCGCCGGTGGCAGTGAGCAGTTCTTC. Its protein product is CSAGGSEQFF.

V and J are TRBV19 and TRBJ2-7; D gene unclear. The end of the DNA aligns better with TRBJ2-5, so the J call may be wrong. This CDR3 comprises 13 residues. Per the germline V gene, CDR1 is LNHDA and CDR2 is SQIVND (reference sequence). As DNA, the CDR3 is TGTGCCAGTAGTGCGTCTGATTTCGGGACCCAGTACTTC. This gives the protein CASSASDFGTQYF.

This sequence joins TRBV7-9 and TRBJ2-1; D perhaps matches TRBD1 (5 bases). CDR1 and CDR2 (germline): SEHNR, FQNEAQ (reference sequence). The CDR3 loop spans 15 amino acids. The ends were cut back, 0 bases at V and 10 bases at J, with 16 bases in the middle. The CDR3 protein is CASSLAGASIGEQFF. The CDR3 nucleotides are TGTGCCAGCAGCTTAGCAGGGGCCTCCATCGGCGAGCAGTTCTTC.

The V call is TRBV13, the J call TRBJ1-1; the D gene is possibly TRBD1 (5 bases). This CDR3 has 15 amino acids. The germline V and J ends were trimmed by 2 bases and 0 bases, with 10 bases remaining between them. Germline V gives CDR1 PRHDT, CDR2 FYEKMQ (reference sequence). CDR3 sequence reads: CASSLPRGVNTEAFF. The CDR3 nucleotides are TGTGCCAGCAGCTTACCCCGGGGGGTGAACACTGAAGCTTTCTTT.

The sample holds one count of this clonotype. V is TRBV3-1 and J is TRBJ2-7; tentatively, D is TRBD1 or TRBD2 (6 bases each). Germline assignment: CDR1 LGHDT and CDR2 YNNKEL (reference sequence). Trimming stripped 6 bases from V and 3 bases from J, with 27 bases between. This CDR3 is built from 18 residues. CDR3 residues: CASSSFPRQDGGLYEQYF. The CDR3 nucleotides read TGTGCCAGCAGTTCTTTCCCAAGACAGGACGGGGGACTCTACGAGCAGTACTTC.

A few counts support this clonotype. The rearrangement links TRBV15 to TRBJ2-5; 7 bases are shared with TRBD1. The tail of the sequence fits TRBJ2-7 better, so the J call may be wrong. CDR3 length equals 16 residues. Germline CDR1 and CDR2: LNHNV and YYDKDF (reference sequence). The CDR3 spells CATSRDPGGLTYEQYF. As DNA, the CDR3 is TGTGCCACCAGCAGAGATCCAGGGGGATTAACCTACGAGCAGTACTTC.

A few counts support this clonotype. The V gene is TRBV10-3, the J gene TRBJ1-6, with D possibly TRBD1 on 6 matching bases. Deletions cut 6 bases from V and 7 bases from J, with 16 bases between. CDR1 and CDR2 from the germline V gene are ENHRY and SYGVKD. This CDR3 comprises 15 residues. The DNA for the CDR3 is TGTGCCATCAGCACAACGACAGGTGGGAATTCACCCCTCCACTTT. This codes for CAISTTTGGNSPLHF.

Details on this clonotype: The junction departs from the called germline gene at one end, perhaps through a read error. This rearrangement joins TRBV5-1 to TRBJ2-1, with D unresolved. Germline CDR1 and CDR2: SGHRS and YFSETQ. CDR3 size: 14 residues. The CDR3 coding sequence is TGCGCCAGCAGCTTGGGGGCCTCCTGCAATGAGCAGTTCTTC. Its translation is CASSLGASCNEQFF.

V usage is TRBV5-1 and J usage is TRBJ2-1; 9 nucleotides match TRBD2. The CDR3 has 15 residues. V dropped 0 bases and J dropped 10; count of bases not matched to a gene: 8. Germline CDR1 SGHRS, CDR2 YFSETQ. The CDR3: CASSLEGSGGGEQFF. In DNA, the CDR3 is TGCGCCAGCAGCTTGGAAGGTAGCGGGGGTGGCGAGCAGTTCTTC.

With regard to this clonotype: Germline is not matched at one junction end, which may reflect a read error. The chain couples TRBV7-7 to TRBJ2-2; D might be TRBD1 or TRBD2, each matching 6 bases. Germline V gene data show CDR1 as SSHAT and CDR2 as FNYEAQ (reference sequence). CDR3 length: 15 amino acids. CDR3 in amino acids: CASSLSGAGTGELFF. The CDR3, as DNA: TGTGCTAGCAGCTTGTCGGGGGCGGGTACCGGGGAGCTGTTTTTT.

This clonotype has more than one count but fewer than ten. V gene TRBV4-3 combines with J gene TRBJ1-1; unclear D gene. Germline V gene data show CDR1 as LGHNA and CDR2 as YSLEER. This CDR3 spans 14 amino acids. Trimming cost V 0 bases and J 5 bases, with 10 bases left between them. CDR3 loop: CASSQDRMGTEAFF. CDR3 DNA: TGCGCCAGCAGCCAAGATCGGATGGGGACTGAAGCTTTCTTT.

V is TRBV2 and J is TRBJ2-5, with a weak D call TRBD1 (5 bases). The CDR3 has 13 amino acids. CDR1 is SNHLY, CDR2 FYNNEI, per germline. V dropped 7 bases and J dropped 5 bases, with 14 bases sitting between them. The CDR3 reads CASIPGNVETQYF. The CDR3 coding sequence is TGTGCCAGCATCCCAGGGAATGTCGAGACCCAGTACTTC. The full variable domain, in which reference TRBV2 and TRBJ2-5 provide the parts outside the CDR3, is EPEVTQTPSHQVTQMGQEVILRCVPISNHLYFYWYRQILGQKVEFLVSFYNNEISEKSEIFDDQFSVERPDGSNFTLKIRSTKLEDSAMYFCASIPGNVETQYFGPGTRLLVL.

This rearrangement joins TRBV10-3 to TRBJ2-1, with 7 bases lining up with TRBD1. Germline CDR1 is ENHRY and CDR2 is SYGVKD. V shed 5 bases and J 8 bases; nucleotides not matched to a gene: 6. CDR3 length equals 13 residues. The CDR3, as DNA: TGTGCCATCAGTACACAGGGGAGCGATGAGCAGTTCTTC. Translated, it gives CAISTQGSDEQFF.

The V gene is TRBV27, the J gene TRBJ1-1, with 7 nucleotides matching TRBD1. Germline V gives CDR1 MNHEY, CDR2 SMNVEV (reference sequence). After removal of 7 bases from V and 3 bases from J, the junction contained 8 bases not matched to a gene. The CDR3 consists of 14 residues. CDR3 region: CASKVQGKDTEAFF. The CDR3 nucleotides read TGTGCCAGCAAGGTACAGGGGAAAGACACTGAAGCTTTCTTT.

The chain has TRBV4-3 and TRBJ2-1, with D possibly being TRBD2 (6 bases). CDR1 LGHNA and CDR2 YSLEER come from the germline V gene. CDR3 length: 16 amino acids. Deletions cut 5 bases from V and 2 bases from J, with 16 bases between. CDR3 region: CASSGGHGGAYNEQFF. CDR3 nucleotide sequence: TGCGCCAGCAGCGGCGGACACGGGGGTGCCTACAATGAGCAGTTCTTC.

This chain connects TRBV7-2 to TRBJ1-6, with 9 bases matching TRBD1. CDR1 and CDR2 (germline): SGHTA, FQGNSA. Losses at the gene ends were 0 bases for V and 7 bases for J; bases not matched to a gene: 4. The CDR3 contains 16 residues. CDR3 protein: CASSLALGQGNSPLHF. CDR3 DNA sequence: TGTGCCAGCAGCTTAGCCTTGGGACAGGGCAATTCACCCCTCCACTTT.

The chain carries TRBV12-3 or TRBV12-4 and TRBJ2-1, with 11 nucleotides matching TRBD2. Unmatched junction bases numbered 8, after V lost 1 base and J lost 0 bases. The CDR3 length is 19 residues. The CDR3 protein is CASSLGLAGGRSSYNEQFF. CDR3 nucleotides: TGTGCCAGCAGTTTAGGGCTAGCGGGGGGCAGGAGCTCCTACAATGAGCAGTTCTTC.

Here the CDR3 DNA reads TGTGCCAGCAGCCCAAGCGGGACCAGGGAGCAGTACTTC. Amino acids: CASSPSGTREQYF. The gene calls are TRBV7-2 and TRBJ2-7; 7 nucleotides match TRBD2. CDR3 length: 13 residues. Per germline, CDR1 SGHTA and CDR2 FQGNSA. V shed 5 bases and J 7 bases; nucleotides not matched to a gene: 8.